This record covers a single T cell receptor beta chain. The data belong to a study of blood T cell repertoires in COVID-19. Sequencing used immunoSEQ multiplex PCR; TCRdb keeps in-frame clones, though not all of them. The sample lists about 150,000 clones, around four fifths occurring once. CDR3 length: 18 amino acids. Germline V CDR1 and CDR2: SGHTA, FQGNSA. J lost 3 bases, V lost 1 base, and 11 bases had no gene match. The sample taken for sequencing was peripheral blood. The clonotype originates from a woman aged 40 to 50 with active or convalescent COVID-19. The chain is built from TRBV7-2 and TRBJ2-3; 9 positions agree with TRBD2. The CDR3 region is CASSLVGGAGGRTDTQYF. DNA of the CDR3: TGTGCCAGCAGCTTAGTAGGTGGAGCGGGGGGTCGGACAGATACGCAGTATTTT. The complete variable domain, with remaining parts taken from reference TRBV7-2 and TRBJ2-3, reads GAGVSQSPSNKVTEKGKDVELRCDPISGHTALYWYRQSLGQGLEFLIYFQGNSAPDKSGLPSDRFSAERTGGSVSTLTIQRTQQEDSAVYLCASSLVGGAGGRTDTQYFGPGTRLTVL.